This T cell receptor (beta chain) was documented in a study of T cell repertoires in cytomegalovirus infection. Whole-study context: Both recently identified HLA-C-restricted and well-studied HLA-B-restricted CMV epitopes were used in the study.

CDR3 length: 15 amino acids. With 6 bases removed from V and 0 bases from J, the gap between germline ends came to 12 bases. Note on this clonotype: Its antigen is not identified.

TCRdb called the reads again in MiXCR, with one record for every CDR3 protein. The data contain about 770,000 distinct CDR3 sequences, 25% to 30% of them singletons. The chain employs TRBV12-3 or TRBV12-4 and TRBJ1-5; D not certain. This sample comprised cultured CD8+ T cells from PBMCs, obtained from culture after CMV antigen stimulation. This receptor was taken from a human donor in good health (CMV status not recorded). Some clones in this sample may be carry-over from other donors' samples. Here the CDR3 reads CASSARMYSNQPQHF. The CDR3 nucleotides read TGTGCCAGCAGCGCCCGTATGTATAGCAATCAGCCCCAGCATTTT.